A selection of T cell receptor beta chains follows, all from one sample in a study of lymphopenia after photon versus proton radiotherapy. Measured with immunoSEQ multiplex PCR; TCRdb has only the in-frame clones, and not every one. The repertoire consists of approximately 71,000 clones, with about nine tenths occurring once and the leading ten covering about 3%. Sequenced material: peripheral blood, taken from a patient treated with photon-based radiotherapy. These receptors were collected from a woman in her sixties or seventies with pancreatic cancer. Each CDR3 is given with its conserved first and last residue. Not every row has a clone size; where given, it reads once, few, many or a size class.

J gene,V gene,clone size,CDR3 length,CDR3 protein
TRBJ2-7,TRBV4-2,-,13,CASSQAGTGEQYF
TRBJ2-7,TRBV7-2,-,14,CASSPLGSSYEQYF
TRBJ2-7,TRBV6-6,few,14,CASSIGAPRYEQYF
TRBJ2-6,TRBV5-1,-,11,CASAGANVLTF
TRBJ2-5,TRBV20-1,-,11,CSAIAEETQYF
TRBJ2-1,TRBV29-1,once,14,CSVAKRTGNNEQFF
TRBJ2-3,TRBV6-6,-,15,CASSYSGSSTDTQYF
TRBJ1-2,TRBV2,-,15,CASSAPSGIWRGYTF
TRBJ1-4,TRBV16,-,15,CASSPSAGVGEKLFF
TRBJ1-1,TRBV11-1,once,15,CASSSHRGLAPEAFF
TRBJ2-3,TRBV5-1,-,13,CASSSDGTDTQYF
TRBJ1-1,TRBV28,-,16,CASSLFGTGANTEAFF
TRBJ2-1,TRBV7-6,-,15,CASSLGLAGASEQFF
TRBJ1-2,TRBV6-1,few,14,CASSEGTPSYGYTF
TRBJ1-1,TRBV7-8,-,13,CASSLAGVREAFF